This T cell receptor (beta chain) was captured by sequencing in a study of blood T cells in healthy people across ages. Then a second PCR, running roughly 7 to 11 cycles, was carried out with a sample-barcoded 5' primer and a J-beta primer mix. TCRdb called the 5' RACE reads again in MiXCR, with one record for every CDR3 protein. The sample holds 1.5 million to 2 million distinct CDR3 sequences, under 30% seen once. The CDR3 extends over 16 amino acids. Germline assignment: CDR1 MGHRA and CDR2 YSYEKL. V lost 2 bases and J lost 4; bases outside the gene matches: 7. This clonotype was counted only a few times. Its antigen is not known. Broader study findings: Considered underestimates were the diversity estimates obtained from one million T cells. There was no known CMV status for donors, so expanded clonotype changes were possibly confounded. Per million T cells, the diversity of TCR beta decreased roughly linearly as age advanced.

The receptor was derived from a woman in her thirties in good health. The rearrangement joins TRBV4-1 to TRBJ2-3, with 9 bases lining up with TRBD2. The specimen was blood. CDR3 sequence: CASSQSRGGAADTQYF. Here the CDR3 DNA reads TGCGCCAGCAGCCAATCCCGCGGGGGGGCGGCAGATACGCAGTATTTT.